These T cell receptor beta chains were read from a single sample in a study of OX40 agonist ivuxolimab in advanced cancers. Clones were read by immunoSEQ multiplex PCR, and TCRdb kept only the in-frame ones, dropping some. The sample shows roughly 41,000 clones, 70% to 85% of them seen only once. The specimen comprised CD4+ or CD8+ T cells sorted from blood, sampled in a trial of the OX40 agonist ivuxolimab. Receptors originate from an adult with an advanced solid tumor such as melanoma, head and neck, liver or kidney cancer. Both conserved end residues are part of each CDR3. The order of the fields is CDR3 protein, CDR3 DNA, J gene, clone size, D gene, V gene. D genes are given only for firm matches. Part of the rows lack a size; the others show once, few, many or a class for expanded clones.

CDR3aa: CAWRLAGGGETQYF
CDR3nt: TGTGCCTGGAGACTAGCGGGGGGCGGAGAGACCCAGTACTTC
j_gene: TRBJ2-5
abundance: NA
d_gene: TRBD2
v_gene: TRBV30

CDR3aa: CASSLAVGRAYGYTF
CDR3nt: TGTGCCAGCAGCTTAGCGGTGGGGCGGGCATATGGCTACACCTTC
j_gene: TRBJ1-2
abundance: NA
d_gene: NA
v_gene: TRBV7-2

CDR3aa: CASKERAGNTIYF
CDR3nt: TGTGCCAGCAAGGAGCGGGCTGGAAACACCATATATTTT
j_gene: TRBJ1-3
abundance: NA
d_gene: NA
v_gene: TRBV2

CDR3aa: CVRSPPAGTGSFYGYTF
CDR3nt: TGTGTCAGAAGCCCCCCTGCGGGGACAGGGTCGTTCTATGGCTACACCTTC
j_gene: TRBJ1-2
abundance: NA
d_gene: NA
v_gene: TRBV7-5

CDR3aa: CASSQDRVRTEAFF
CDR3nt: TGTGCCAGCAGCCAGGACAGGGTCAGGACTGAAGCTTTCTTT
j_gene: TRBJ1-1
abundance: NA
d_gene: TRBD1
v_gene: TRBV4-2

CDR3aa: CASSIQAGDGYTF
CDR3nt: TGTGCCAGTAGTATACAGGCGGGGGATGGCTACACCTTC
j_gene: TRBJ1-2
abundance: NA
d_gene: NA
v_gene: TRBV19

CDR3aa: CAWSVYIGNTIYF
CDR3nt: TGTGCCTGGAGTGTATATATCGGAAACACCATATATTTT
j_gene: TRBJ1-3
abundance: NA
d_gene: NA
v_gene: TRBV30

CDR3aa: CASSLGGGSGNTIYF
CDR3nt: TGTGCCAGCAGCTTAGGTGGGGGCTCTGGAAACACCATATATTTT
j_gene: TRBJ1-3
abundance: few
d_gene: NA
v_gene: TRBV5-4

CDR3aa: CASSLEGPSHYTQDGYTF
CDR3nt: TGTGCCAGCAGCTTAGAAGGACCGAGCCACTACACACAAGACGGCTACACCTTC
j_gene: TRBJ1-2
abundance: NA
d_gene: NA
v_gene: TRBV7-8

CDR3aa: CASSWGRRNQETQYF
CDR3nt: TGTGCCAGCAGCTGGGGCAGGCGTAACCAAGAGACCCAGTACTTC
j_gene: TRBJ2-5
abundance: few
d_gene: NA
v_gene: TRBV5-4

CDR3aa: CASSLGPERQTQYF
CDR3nt: TGTGCCAGCAGCTTGGGACCGGAGAGACAGACCCAGTACTTC
j_gene: TRBJ2-5
abundance: NA
d_gene: NA
v_gene: TRBV5-6

CDR3aa: CTGQGNSYNEQFF
CDR3nt: TGTACCGGACAGGGGAACTCCTACAATGAGCAGTTCTTC
j_gene: TRBJ2-1
abundance: NA
d_gene: TRBD1
v_gene: TRBV7-9

CDR3aa: CAWSAKGSQPQHF
CDR3nt: TGTGCCTGGAGTGCAAAGGGCAGCCAGCCCCAGCATTTT
j_gene: TRBJ1-5
abundance: NA
d_gene: NA
v_gene: TRBV30

CDR3aa: CASSEFGGGNTGELFF
CDR3nt: TGTGCCAGCAGTGAATTTGGGGGAGGGAACACCGGGGAGCTGTTTTTT
j_gene: TRBJ2-2
abundance: few
d_gene: NA
v_gene: TRBV2

CDR3aa: CASSRGGYNEQFF
CDR3nt: TGTGCCAGCAGTCGTGGGGGTTACAATGAGCAGTTCTTC
j_gene: TRBJ2-1
abundance: once
d_gene: NA
v_gene: TRBV25-1

CDR3aa: CASSLFYQPQHF
CDR3nt: TGTGCCAGCAGCTTATTTTATCAGCCCCAGCATTTT
j_gene: TRBJ1-5
abundance: NA
d_gene: NA
v_gene: TRBV7-9

CDR3aa: CASSPRDRGILGNTIYF
CDR3nt: TGTGCCAGCAGCCCCCGGGACAGGGGGATTTTGGGAAACACCATATATTTT
j_gene: TRBJ1-3
abundance: NA
d_gene: TRBD1
v_gene: TRBV5-6

CDR3aa: CASIDLSGTAEQYF
CDR3nt: TGTGCCAGCATCGATCTATCGGGCACCGCCGAGCAGTACTTC
j_gene: TRBJ2-7
abundance: NA
d_gene: NA
v_gene: TRBV5-6

CDR3aa: CASSLAGLNEQFF
CDR3nt: TGTGCCAGCAGCTTAGCGGGGCTCAATGAGCAGTTCTTC
j_gene: TRBJ2-1
abundance: NA
d_gene: NA
v_gene: TRBV7-9